This T cell receptor beta chain was captured by sequencing in a study of T cell repertoires in cytomegalovirus infection. In the study overall: Evidence of both CMV infection and a matching HLA type came from public TCR beta signatures.

Findings of the study overall: People with CMV and the relevant HLA were identified by cumulative public TCR beta family frequency. HLA-C-restricted TCR beta clonotypes specific for CMV led the ex vivo response.

In this sample, this clonotype turned up many times. The antigen is unknown. One end of the junction does not line up with germline, which may come from a read error. TCRdb fed the reads into MiXCR, producing one record per CDR3 protein. Here the sample spans a few hundred thousand distinct CDR3 sequences, 17% being singletons. The source material was PBMCs. The TCR was taken from a human donor in good health (CMV status not recorded). Some clones in this sample may be carry-over from other donors' samples.

The chain's CDR3 is CASSQGAGGQGTQYF. The CDR3 nucleotides read TGTGCCAGCAGCCAGGGGGCCGGGGGGCAAGGGACCCAGTACTTC. The J gene is TRBJ2-5, the V gene TRBV7-2; possible D gene TRBD1, 8 bases. CDR3 size: 15 residues. The V gene's germline CDR1 is SGHTA and CDR2 FQGNSA.